These T cell receptor beta chains were read from a single sample in a study of tumor-infiltrating lymphocytes in primary liver carcinoma. One entry per CDR3 protein, called by TCRdb with MiXCR from the multiplex PCR reads. The sample yields about 310,000 distinct CDR3 sequences, more than 55% seen once. Specimen: peripheral blood. These receptors were taken from a woman aged 30 to 39 with primary liver carcinoma and hepatitis B virus infection. The CDR3 runs from the conserved cysteine through the conserved F or W. A D gene is named only where the DNA matches it firmly. Size tells how often a clone was seen (once, few, many) or the class of an expanded clone, and some rows leave it out.

j_call | v_call | d_call | clone_size | cdr3_aa | cdr3_nt
TRBJ2-3 | TRBV11-3 | NA | NA | CASSLSGLTGTPYF | TGTGCCAGCAGCTTATCCGGACTCACAGGTACGCCGTATTTC
TRBJ2-7 | TRBV20-1 | NA | NA | CSASGAVGLINEQYF | TGCAGTGCTAGTGGAGCGGTGGGGTTGATCAACGAGCAGTACTTC
TRBJ1-5 | TRBV29-1 | NA | NA | CSVVEDSNQSQHF | TGCAGCGTAGTAGAAGATAGCAATCAGTCCCAGCATTTT
TRBJ2-2 | TRBV29-1 | NA | NA | CCVELGTGELFF | TGCTGCGTTGAGTTGGGCACCGGGGAGCTGTTTTTT
TRBJ1-1 | TRBV5-6 | NA | few | CASSLRQGRPVAFF | TGTGCCAGCAGCTTGAGGCAGGGCCGACCCGTGGCTTTCTTT
TRBJ2-7 | TRBV6-5 | NA | NA | CASREQLAPSSYDQYF | TGTGCCAGCAGAGAACAATTAGCGCCCAGCTCCTACGACCAGTACTTC
TRBJ2-1 | TRBV5-1 | NA | few | CASSLAGDFYNEQFF | TGCGCCAGCAGCTTGGCTGGGGACTTCTACAATGAGCAGTTCTTC
TRBJ1-1 | TRBV4-3 | TRBD1 | many | CASSQRTGVSEAFF | TGCGCCAGCAGCCAACGAACAGGGGTATCTGAAGCTTTCTTT
TRBJ2-7 | TRBV14 | NA | few | CAINQPGVGDEQYF | TGTGCCATCAATCAGCCAGGGGTGGGGGACGAGCAGTACTTC
TRBJ2-1 | TRBV4-1 | NA | NA | CASSQDELGGQQLF | TGCGCCAGCAGCCAAGATGAATTGGGCGGACAGCAGCTCTTC
TRBJ2-1 | TRBV7-9 | NA | NA | CASSLPYNEQFF | TGTGCCAGCAGCTTACCCTACAATGAGCAGTTCTTC
TRBJ2-7 | TRBV11-2 | NA | once | CAGRSLLEQYF | TGTGCCGGCAGGTCCCTTCTCGAGCAGTACTTC
TRBJ2-7 | TRBV12-3/TRBV12-4 | TRBD2 | NA | CASSLGLAGYYEQCF | TGTGCCAGCAGTTTGGGATTAGCGGGGTACTACGAGCAGTGCTTC
TRBJ1-1 | TRBV12-3/TRBV12-4 | TRBD1 | NA | CASNRGKTTEAFF | TGTGCCAGCAACAGGGGGAAAACCACTGAGGCTTTCTTT
TRBJ2-1 | TRBV11-2 | TRBD2 | NA | CTGSFVLAGAYNEQFF | TGTACCGGCAGCTTCGTACTAGCGGGGGCCTACAATGAGCAGTTCTTC
TRBJ1-1 | TRBV7-8 | NA | NA | CASSLGTVNTETFF | TGTGCCAGCAGCTTAGGGACAGTGAACACTGAAACTTTCTTT
TRBJ1-1 | TRBV12-3/TRBV12-4 | NA | NA | CASSLGTVEAFF | TGTGCCAGCAGTTTAGGGACAGTCGAAGCTTTCTTT
TRBJ2-7 | TRBV5-6 | NA | NA | CASSLGLANTYEQYF | TGTGCCAGCAGTTTGGGTCTTGCTAATACCTACGAGCAGTACTTC
TRBJ2-2 | TRBV6-5 | TRBD2 | once | CTTHGGKNTGELFF | TGTACCACCCACGGGGGGAAGAACACCGGGGAGCTGTTTTTT
TRBJ2-7 | TRBV11-3 | TRBD1 | NA | CASSGQGYYERYF | TGTGCTAGCAGCGGACAGGGATACTACGAGCGGTACTTC
TRBJ2-3 | TRBV5-4 | NA | NA | CASSLGGVHTDTQYF | TGTGCCAGCAGCCTTGGCGGAGTCCACACAGATACGCAGTATTTT
TRBJ2-7 | TRBV2 | TRBD1 | NA | CASSADRVNEQYF | TGTGCCAGCAGTGCGGACAGGGTCAACGAGCAGTACTTC
TRBJ2-3 | TRBV5-4 | NA | NA | CASSPQGGISLIDTQYF | TGTGCCAGCAGTCCTCAGGGGGGGATCTCGCTCATAGATACGCAGTATTTT
TRBJ2-7 | TRBV6-1 | NA | many | CASIPPRGRLYEQYF | TGTGCCAGCATTCCCCCTCGGGGGCGTCTGTACGAGCAGTACTTC
TRBJ2-1 | TRBV11-3 | NA | many | CASSLGTRGLYNEQFF | TGTGCCAGCAGCTTAGGTACAAGGGGCCTCTACAATGAGCAGTTCTTC
TRBJ2-7 | TRBV28 | TRBD2 | NA | CTTTGTSTYEQYF | TGTACCACCACGGGGACTAGCACCTACGAGCAGTACTTC
TRBJ2-3 | TRBV6-2/TRBV6-3 | NA | NA | CASSLLETTDTHYF | TGTGCAAGCAGTTTATTGGAAACTACAGATACGCATTATTTT
TRBJ1-2 | TRBV29-1 | NA | NA | CSVPGGVAGYTF | TGCAGCGTCCCCGGGGGGGTGGCTGGCTACACCTTC
TRBJ2-3 | TRBV12-3/TRBV12-4 | NA | NA | CANSLLASRPDTQYF | TGTGCCAACAGTTTATTAGCTAGCAGGCCAGATACGCAGTATTTT
TRBJ1-1 | TRBV5-4 | NA | NA | CASSVQRGDREASF | TGTGCCAGCAGCGTGCAGCGAGGGGATAGAGAAGCTTCCTTT
TRBJ2-2 | TRBV5-4 | TRBD2 | few | CASSLKRGGATGELFF | TGTGCCAGCAGCTTGAAGCGGGGTGGTGCGACCGGGGAGCTGTTTTTT
TRBJ2-3 | TRBV4-2 | TRBD2 | many | CASSQPGEGGDTQYF | TGTGCCAGCAGCCAACCGGGGGAGGGCGGAGATACGCAGTATTTT
TRBJ2-3 | TRBV24-1 | TRBD1 | NA | CATSDAGQGGTTDTQYF | TGTGCCACCAGTGATGCCGGACAGGGAGGAACCACAGATACGCAGTATTTT
TRBJ2-1 | TRBV5-6 | NA | NA | CASSLNLDSYYNEQFF | TGTGCCAGCAGCTTGAATTTGGACTCATACTACAATGAGCAGTTCTTC
TRBJ1-5 | TRBV12-3/TRBV12-4 | TRBD1 | NA | CASSWDRDNEPQHF | TGTGCCAGCAGTTGGGACAGGGACAATGAGCCCCAGCATTTT
TRBJ2-7 | TRBV4-2 | NA | NA | CASSRGSGFHEQYF | TGTGCCAGCAGCAGAGGATCAGGGTTCCACGAGCAGTACTTC
TRBJ2-5 | TRBV11-2 | TRBD2 | NA | CASSSLASSGRGVRETQYF | TGCGCCAGCAGCTCGTTAGCCTCTAGCGGGAGGGGGGTTCGCGAGACCCAGTACTTC
TRBJ2-7 | TRBV13 | TRBD2 | few | CASSLREVAYEQYF | TGTGCCAGCAGCCTCCGGGAGGTAGCCTACGAGCAGTACTTC
TRBJ2-2 | TRBV6-1 | NA | few | CASSGHATNTGELFF | TGTGCCAGCAGTGGGCACGCTACGAACACCGGGGAGCTGTTTTTT
TRBJ2-7 | TRBV4-1 | TRBD1 | once | CGSRQGGTGGQRQYF | TGCGGCAGCAGGCAAGGCGGGACAGGGGGGCAAAGGCAGTACTTC
TRBJ2-1 | TRBV11-3 | TRBD1 | NA | CASNLVGQGAGEQFF | TGTGCCAGCAACTTAGTGGGACAGGGGGCAGGTGAGCAGTTCTTC
TRBJ2-2 | TRBV6-2/TRBV6-3 | NA | many | CASSYIPSNTGELFF | TGTGCCAGCAGTTATATCCCGTCGAACACCGGGGAGCTGTTTTTT
TRBJ2-2 | TRBV10-2 | TRBD2 | NA | CVSRDYSIGELFF | TGCGTCAGCAGGGACTATTCTATCGGGGAGCTGTTTTTT
TRBJ2-7 | TRBV10-3 | TRBD2 | NA | CAITRGVYYEQHF | TGTGCCATCACCCGGGGGGTCTACTACGAGCAGCACTTC
TRBJ2-7 | TRBV5-6 | TRBD1 | NA | CASSSGQGSDPYEQYF | TGTGCCAGCAGTTCAGGACAGGGCTCGGACCCCTACGAGCAGTACTTC
TRBJ1-6 | TRBV5-4 | TRBD1 | few | CASSWRDRGRGSPLHF | TGTGCCAGCAGCTGGCGGGACAGGGGGCGCGGGTCACCCCTCCACTTT
TRBJ2-7 | TRBV4-1 | NA | few | CASSQAREAYEQYF | TGCGCCAGCAGCCAAGCCAGGGAGGCCTACGAGCAGTACTTC
TRBJ2-3 | TRBV12-3/TRBV12-4 | NA | once | CAGSLSPRTDTQYF | TGTGCCGGCAGTTTATCCCCCCGCACAGATACGCAGTATTTT
TRBJ2-5 | TRBV6-2/TRBV6-3 | NA | many | CASSLGDALQGSQYF | TGTGCCAGCAGTTTAGGGGACGCCCTGCAGGGATCCCAGTACTTC
TRBJ2-3 | TRBV7-8 | NA | NA | CASGSGQTDTQYF | TGTGCCAGCGGCTCTGGACAGACAGATACGCAGTATTTT
TRBJ2-2 | TRBV6-6 | NA | many | CASIMGSSGELFF | TGTGCCAGCATTATGGGGAGTTCCGGGGAGCTGTTTTTT
TRBJ2-1 | TRBV11-1 | NA | NA | CDSSVGLNNEQFF | TGTGACAGCAGCGTTGGCCTGAACAATGAGCAGTTCTTC
TRBJ1-3 | TRBV6-5 | NA | NA | CASSYSVGRTSGNTIYF | TGTGCCAGCAGTTACTCGGTGGGACGGACCTCTGGAAACACCATATATTTT
TRBJ2-7 | TRBV29-1 | TRBD1 | few | CSVVKVAGGSHEQYF | TGCAGCGTTGTAAAGGTGGCAGGGGGCTCCCACGAGCAGTACTTC